This entry is about one T cell receptor (beta chain). Its antigen is currently unknown. This CDR3 is 14 amino acids long. Germline V gene lookup returns CDR1 SGHRS and CDR2 YFSETQ. The V segment lost 2 bases and the J segment 0 bases; nucleotides outside the gene matches: 2. Sequencing was performed with immunoSEQ multiplex PCR; in TCRdb, only in-frame clones are kept and a portion is missing. Of about 180,000 clones listed, around 90% are singletons. The data belong to a study of T cell responses to AZD1222 COVID-19 vaccine. Whole-study results and caveats: Spike-specific TCR breadth and depth were elevated following two AZD1222 doses.

Sequences were derived from peripheral blood, sampled 28 days after the second AZD1222 dose. The V call is TRBV5-1, the J call TRBJ2-7; 7 positions match TRBD1. This TCR was sampled from an adult who received the AZD1222 COVID-19 vaccine. This CDR3 is CASSLQGTSYEQYF. Here the CDR3 DNA reads TGCGCCAGCAGCTTACAGGGGACCTCCTACGAGCAGTACTTC.